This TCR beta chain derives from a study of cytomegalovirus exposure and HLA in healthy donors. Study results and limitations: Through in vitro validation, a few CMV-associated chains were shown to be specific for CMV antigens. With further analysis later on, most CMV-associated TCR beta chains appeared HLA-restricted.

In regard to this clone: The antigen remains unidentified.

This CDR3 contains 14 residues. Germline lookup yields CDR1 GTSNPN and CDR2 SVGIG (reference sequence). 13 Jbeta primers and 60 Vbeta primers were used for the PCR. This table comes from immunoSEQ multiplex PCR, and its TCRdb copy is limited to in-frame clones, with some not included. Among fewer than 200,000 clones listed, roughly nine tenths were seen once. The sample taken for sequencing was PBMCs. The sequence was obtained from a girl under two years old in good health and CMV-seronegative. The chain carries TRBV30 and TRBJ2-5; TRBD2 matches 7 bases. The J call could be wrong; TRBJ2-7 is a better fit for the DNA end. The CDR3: CAWSETSEAYEQYF. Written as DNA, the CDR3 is TGTGCCTGGAGTGAAACTAGCGAGGCCTACGAGCAGTACTTC.